One T cell receptor (beta chain) is described in this entry. Using immunoSEQ multiplex PCR, the repertoire was profiled, and TCRdb retains in-frame clones only, with some absent. The data hold fewer than 150,000 clones, with around 83% observed a single time. The data stem from a study of blood T cell repertoires in COVID-19. V shed 6 bases and J 0 bases; nucleotides not matched to a gene: 5. Germline CDR1 reads LGHNT; CDR2 reads FRNRAP. The CDR3 covers 15 residues. The chain uses TRBV12-5 and TRBJ2-7; TRBD2 matches at 10 bases. Sample: PBMCs or T cells enriched from blood (not recorded which). The sequence derives from a man aged 25 to 40 who had recovered from COVID-19. The DNA of the CDR3 is TGTGCTAGTGGGGACCCTAGCGGGAGCTCCTACGAGCAGTACTTC. Amino acid sequence: CASGDPSGSSYEQYF.